These 8 T cell receptor beta chains were sequenced from one sample in a study of blood T cells in healthy people across ages. The use of a sample-barcoded 5' primer and a J-beta primer mix characterized a second PCR of roughly 6 to 11 cycles. Via MiXCR, TCRdb re-called the 5' RACE reads, giving one row per CDR3 protein. The table includes hundreds of thousands of distinct CDR3 sequences, 24% detected once. The sample also formed part of further work on T cells of mothers and their children.

The sequencing sample was made of blood. These receptors were taken from a boy aged 5 to 17 in good health.

This clonotype has just a few counts. The chain carries TRBV9 and TRBJ2-5, with D hard to call. Trimming stripped 0 bases from V and 0 bases from J, with 9 bases between. From germline, CDR1 is SGDLS and CDR2 YYNGEE. The CDR3 totals 15 residues. CDR3 in amino acids: CASSVVGQYQETQYF. CDR3 DNA: TGTGCCAGCAGCGTAGTTGGGCAGTACCAAGAGACCCAGTACTTC.

In its sample, this clonotype was seen a few times. The chain carries TRBV6-2 or TRBV6-3 and TRBJ2-3; 15 positions agree with TRBD2. CDR1 MNHEY and CDR2 SVGEGT come from the germline V gene. The CDR3 totals 18 residues. V lost 5 bases and J lost 2; bases outside the gene matches: 8. CDR3 sequence (DNA): TGTGCCAGCAGTCCAAGGACTAGCGGGGGGGCCTTCACAGATACGCAGTATTTT. It is translated as CASSPRTSGGAFTDTQYF.

In this sample, this clonotype turned up a few times. V is TRBV7-9 and J is TRBJ2-6; the D is unclear. The CDR3 runs 13 residues. Trimming stripped 8 bases from V and 1 base from J, with 6 bases between. Germline CDR1 SEHNR, CDR2 FQNEAQ (reference sequence). The DNA of the CDR3 is TGTGCCAGCGGCGGATCTGGGGCCAACGTCCTGACTTTC. As protein: CASGGSGANVLTF.

In its sample, this clonotype was seen a few times. The rearrangement joins TRBV28 to TRBJ1-5; no firm D call. The V end was cut by 5 bases, the J end by 0 bases, with 14 bases between. Germline values: CDR1 MDHEN, CDR2 SYDVKM. The CDR3 spans 16 residues. CDR3 residues: CASSPATGYSNQPQHF. Written as DNA, the CDR3 is TGTGCCAGCAGTCCCGCGACGGGGTATAGCAATCAGCCCCAGCATTTT. Full variable domain (missing parts from reference TRBV28 and TRBJ1-5): DVKVTQSSRYLVKRTGEKVFLECVQDMDHENMFWYRQDPGLGLRLIYFSYDVKMKEKGDIPEGYSVSREKKERFSLILESASTNQTSMYLCASSPATGYSNQPQHFGDGTRLSIL.

This clonotype occurred a few times. This chain uses TRBV20-1 with TRBJ1-3; D may be TRBD1 (5 bases). Germline CDR1 is DFQATT and CDR2 is SNEGSKA (reference sequence). The V gene lost 5 bases and the J gene lost 0 bases, with 14 bases spanning the gap. The CDR3 contains 15 residues. CDR3 amino acids: CSAPVLGVSGNTIYF. The CDR3 DNA reads as TGCAGTGCTCCCGTCCTGGGGGTCTCTGGAAACACCATATATTTT.

This chain joins TRBV10-3 and TRBJ2-3; 10 bases align to TRBD2. The CDR3 length is 16 residues. Trimming cost V 2 bases and J 2 bases; bases outside gene matches: 4. The germline V gene encodes CDR1 ENHRY and CDR2 SYGVKD. Here the CDR3 reads CAISERTSGYTDTQYF. The CDR3 DNA reads as TGTGCCATCAGTGAGAGGACTAGCGGCTACACAGATACGCAGTATTTT.

The chain employs TRBV27 and TRBJ2-1; D might be TRBD1 or TRBD2, each matching 6 bases. The assigned J gene may be wrong: the sequence end matches TRBJ2-7 better. CDR1 and CDR2 from the germline V gene are MNHEY and SMNVEV (reference sequence). This CDR3 is 14 amino acids long. DNA of the CDR3: TGTGCCAGCAGTTTATGGAGTAAGGGGGGCGAGCAGTACTTC. Its translation: CASSLWSKGGEQYF.

CDR3 sequence: CASSYQGSSYNSPLHF. In DNA, the CDR3 is TGTGCCAGCAGCTATCAGGGGAGCTCCTATAATTCACCCCTCCACTTT. This chain links TRBV7-2 with TRBJ1-6; TRBD1 might be the D (6 bases). The CDR3 loop spans 16 amino acids. Germline V CDR1 and CDR2: SGHTA, FQGNSA. Trimming removed 4 bases from V and 0 bases from J, with 10 bases in between. The variable domain in full, with the rest retrieved from reference TRBV7-2 and TRBJ1-6, is GAGVSQSPSNKVTEKGKDVELRCDPISGHTALYWYRQSLGQGLEFLIYFQGNSAPDKSGLPSDRFSAERTGGSVSTLTIQRTQQEDSAVYLCASSYQGSSYNSPLHFGNGTRLTVT.